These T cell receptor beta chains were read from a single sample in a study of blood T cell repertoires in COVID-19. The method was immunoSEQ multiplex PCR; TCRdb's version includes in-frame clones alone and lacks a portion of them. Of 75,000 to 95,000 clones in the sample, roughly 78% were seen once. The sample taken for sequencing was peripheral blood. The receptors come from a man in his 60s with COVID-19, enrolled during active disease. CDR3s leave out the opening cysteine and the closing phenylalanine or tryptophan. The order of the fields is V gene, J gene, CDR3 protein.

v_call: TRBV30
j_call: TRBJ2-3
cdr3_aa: AWSVRTGKLDTQY

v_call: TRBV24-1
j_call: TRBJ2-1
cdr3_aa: ATSDLAYGDNYNEQF

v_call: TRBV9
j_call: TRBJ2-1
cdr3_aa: ASSVAWGLGGNEQF

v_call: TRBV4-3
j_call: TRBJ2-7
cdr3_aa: ASSLERSSSYEQY

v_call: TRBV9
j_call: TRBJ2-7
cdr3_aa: ASSIASGSSYEQY

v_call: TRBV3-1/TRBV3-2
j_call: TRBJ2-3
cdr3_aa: ASSQRLAGAQNTDTQY

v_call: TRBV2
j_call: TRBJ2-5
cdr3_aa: AKQGRGETQY

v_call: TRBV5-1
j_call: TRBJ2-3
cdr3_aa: ASSFRGESTDTQY

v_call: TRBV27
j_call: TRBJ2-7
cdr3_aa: ASSLRGARYEQY

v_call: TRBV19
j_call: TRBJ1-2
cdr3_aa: ASIETGGANYGYT

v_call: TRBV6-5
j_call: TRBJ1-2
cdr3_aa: ASSLTPNYGYT

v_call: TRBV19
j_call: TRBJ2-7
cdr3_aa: ASSGFLAGGPDNEQY

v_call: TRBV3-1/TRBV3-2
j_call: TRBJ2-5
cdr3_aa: ASSQDGGGIETQY

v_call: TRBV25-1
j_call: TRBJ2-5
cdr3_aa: ASRKGAPETQY

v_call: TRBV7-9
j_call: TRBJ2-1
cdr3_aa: ASSSGQGYNEQF

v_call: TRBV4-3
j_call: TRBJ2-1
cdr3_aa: ASSQDRLADEQF

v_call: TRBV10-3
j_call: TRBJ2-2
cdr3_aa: AVLGGTGELF

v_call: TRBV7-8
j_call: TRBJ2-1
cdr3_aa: ASSFLPRDEQF

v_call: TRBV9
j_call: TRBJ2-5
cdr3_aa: ASSVRGAGAETQY

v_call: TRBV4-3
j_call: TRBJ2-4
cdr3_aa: ASSQDFEVPKNIQY

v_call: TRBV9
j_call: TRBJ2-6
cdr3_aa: ASSAGSLGANVLT

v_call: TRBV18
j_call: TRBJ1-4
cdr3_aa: ASSPAINEKLF

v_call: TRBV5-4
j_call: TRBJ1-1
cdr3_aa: ASSLTGGARGTEAF

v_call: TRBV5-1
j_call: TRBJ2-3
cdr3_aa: ASSLPGQEDTQY

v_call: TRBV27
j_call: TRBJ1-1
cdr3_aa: ASSPIQGLRVAF

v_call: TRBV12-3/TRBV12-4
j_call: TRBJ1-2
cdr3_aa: ASTLDQGGYT

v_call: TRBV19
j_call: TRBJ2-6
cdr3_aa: ASTPENLSGANVLT

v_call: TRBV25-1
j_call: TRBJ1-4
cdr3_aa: ASSVPGQGDEKLF

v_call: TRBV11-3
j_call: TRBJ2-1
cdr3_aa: ASSPTGGNEQF

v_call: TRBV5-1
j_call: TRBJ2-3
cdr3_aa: ASSLGLAGGQDTQY

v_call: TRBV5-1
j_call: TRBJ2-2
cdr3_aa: ASSPEGSTGELF